The rows below give T cell receptor beta chains drawn from one sample of a study of long-term antiretroviral therapy in people with HIV. Only in-frame clones appear in the TCRdb table, and some are missing; sequencing was by immunoSEQ multiplex PCR. Counted here are roughly 11,000 clones, over 65% occurring once; the ten biggest clones make up about 14%. The specimen comprised unsorted PBMCs, sampled about 3.3 years before starting antiretroviral therapy. The receptors originated from a middle-aged man with HIV. Both conserved end residues are part of each CDR3. A D gene is named only where the DNA matches it firmly. Size is stated for part of the rows, as once, few or many counts, or as a class when the clone is expanded.

.,TRBJ1-5,TRBV15,few,CATSREGAASNQPQHF,TGTGCCACCAGCAGAGAGGGGGCGGCCAGCAATCAGCCCCAGCATTTT
TRBD2,TRBJ2-2,TRBV27,.,CASTPKSTSGRAGVVTGELFF,TGTGCCAGCACCCCGAAATCAACTAGCGGGAGGGCCGGGGTGGTAACCGGGGAGCTGTTTTTT
TRBD2,TRBJ2-5,TRBV4-3,.,CASSQDPPGRGTQYF,TGCGCCAGCAGCCAAGATCCCCCAGGGAGGGGGACCCAGTACTTC
.,TRBJ2-7,TRBV29-1,.,CSVLTESSYEQYF,TGCAGCGTTTTGACAGAAAGCTCCTACGAGCAGTACTTC
.,TRBJ2-7,TRBV19,.,CASSTGYEQYF,TGTGCCAGTAGTACCGGCTACGAGCAGTACTTC
TRBD2,TRBJ2-7,TRBV11-3,.,CASSGRRTSGEPPVQYEQYF,TGTGCCAGCAGCGGCAGACGGACTAGCGGAGAACCCCCCGTGCAATACGAGCAGTACTTC
.,TRBJ2-5,TRBV6-6,.,CASSPLGGATETQYF,TGTGCCAGCAGCCCCTTAGGGGGGGCGACGGAGACCCAGTACTTC
TRBD2,TRBJ2-3,TRBV4-3,.,CASSQDTGLAADTQYF,TGCGCCAGCAGCCAAGACACGGGACTAGCGGCAGATACGCAGTATTTT
.,TRBJ1-1,TRBV6-1,.,CASSTPGLNTEAFF,TGTGCCAGCAGTACCCCGGGCCTGAACACTGAAGCTTTCTTT
.,TRBJ2-3,TRBV6-6,.,CASSSRGLSTDTQYF,TGTGCCAGCAGTTCCAGGGGTCTTAGCACAGATACGCAGTATTTT
.,TRBJ1-2,TRBV7-2,.,CASSLVRRVYGYTF,TGTGCCAGCAGCTTAGTGAGAAGGGTCTATGGCTACACCTTC
TRBD1,TRBJ1-2,TRBV5-8,.,CASSLGTGWRYGYTF,TGTGCCAGCAGCTTAGGGACAGGGTGGCGATATGGCTACACCTTC
.,TRBJ1-5,TRBV27,.,CASSLSVGTQPQHF,TGTGCCAGCAGTTTATCCGTGGGCACTCAGCCCCAGCATTTT
TRBD1,TRBJ2-7,TRBV4-3,.,CASSQTRQGLGEQYF,TGCGCCAGCAGCCAGACGAGACAGGGATTGGGCGAGCAGTACTTC
.,TRBJ1-2,TRBV4-2,once,CASSQEPRTANYGYTF,TGTGCCAGCAGCCAAGAGCCCAGGACAGCTAACTATGGCTACACCTTC
TRBD1,TRBJ1-1,TRBV19,medium-sized,CATDRDENTEAFF,TGTGCCACCGACAGGGATGAGAACACTGAAGCTTTCTTT
.,TRBJ2-3,TRBV5-1,.,CASSLGQGRTDTQYF,TGCGCCAGCAGCTTGGGGCAGGGGCGCACAGATACGCAGTATTTT
TRBD1,TRBJ2-7,TRBV11-1,.,CASSSTGIKGEQYF,TGTGCCAGCAGCTCGACAGGGATTAAGGGCGAGCAGTACTTC
.,TRBJ2-1,TRBV11-2,once,CASSLRDPQFF,TGTGCCAGCAGCTTGAGAGACCCTCAGTTCTTC
.,TRBJ1-5,TRBV19,few,CATKERGLEPQHF,TGTGCCACCAAAGAGCGGGGGTTGGAGCCCCAGCATTTT
.,TRBJ2-7,TRBV7-7,.,CASSLSDVSYEQYF,TGTGCCAGCAGCCTCTCGGACGTCTCCTACGAGCAGTACTTC
.,TRBJ2-1,TRBV2,.,CASTARDEQFF,TGTGCCAGCACAGCTCGCGATGAGCAGTTCTTC
TRBD1,TRBJ2-5,TRBV4-1,.,CASSRLRDSQETQYF,TGCGCCAGCAGCAGACTCCGGGACAGCCAAGAGACCCAGTACTTC
.,TRBJ1-2,TRBV28,once,CASSPGGATNYGYTF,TGTGCCAGCAGTCCTGGGGGAGCTACTAACTATGGCTACACCTTC
TRBD2,TRBJ2-1,TRBV5-1,.,CASSLEGGARLDEQFF,TGCGCCAGCAGCTTGGAGGGAGGGGCGAGGTTGGATGAGCAGTTCTTC
.,TRBJ2-5,TRBV7-2,few,CASSLGRETQYF,TGTGCCAGCAGCTTAGGGCGAGAGACCCAGTACTTC
.,TRBJ2-7,TRBV7-8,once,CASSLAVSYEQYF,TGTGCCAGCAGCTTAGCGGTTTCCTACGAGCAGTACTTC
.,TRBJ1-5,TRBV27,few,CASSFGGHSNQPQHF,TGTGCCAGCAGTTTCGGGGGGCATAGCAATCAGCCCCAGCATTTT
TRBD1,TRBJ2-7,TRBV2,.,CASSDMGQGAYISYEQYF,TGTGCCAGCAGTGATATGGGACAGGGGGCTTACATCTCGTACGAGCAGTACTTC
.,TRBJ1-5,TRBV19,few,CASEGKGDQPQHF,TGTGCCAGTGAGGGTAAAGGGGATCAGCCCCAGCATTTT
.,TRBJ2-7,TRBV7-2,few,CASSPRGPTVGEQYF,TGTGCCAGCAGCCCCCGGGGACCGACCGTAGGCGAGCAGTACTTC
.,TRBJ1-3,TRBV7-2,.,CASSVVGGGNTIYF,TGTGCCAGCAGCGTGGTTGGGGGTGGAAACACCATATATTTT
.,TRBJ2-7,TRBV21-1,once,CASPPWAGGSHEQYF,.
TRBD2,TRBJ2-5,TRBV5-4,once,CASSSGLATETQYF,TGTGCCAGCAGCTCGGGACTAGCGACGGAGACCCAGTACTTC
TRBD1,TRBJ1-5,TRBV28,.,CASRRGNNQPQHF,TGTGCCAGCCGCAGGGGGAACAATCAGCCCCAGCATTTT